This TCR beta chain was sequenced during a study of beta chain features in type 1 diabetes. Study-level findings and limits: Lower insertion and higher deletion counts appeared at VDJ junctions in type 1 diabetes patients.

As every portion of the isolated RNA was reverse transcribed, the sequencing read expressed TCRB transcripts. Sequenced by immunoSEQ multiplex PCR; TCRdb stores in-frame clones only, minus some. Of a few hundred thousand clones in the sample, about 29% were seen once. With V trimmed by 3 bases and J by 2 bases, 3 bases remained unmatched. CDR3 size: 16 residues. Germline V lookup: CDR1 SGDLS, CDR2 YYNGEE. Concerning this clone: Its specificity is not known.

The chain is built from TRBV9 and TRBJ2-2, with 11 positions matching TRBD1. The sequencing input was naive CD4+ T cells from blood. The sequence came from a man younger than 35 in good health. The CDR3: CASSEDRGLNTGELFF. In nucleotides, the CDR3 is TGTGCCAGCAGCGAGGACAGGGGGCTTAACACCGGGGAGCTGTTTTTT.